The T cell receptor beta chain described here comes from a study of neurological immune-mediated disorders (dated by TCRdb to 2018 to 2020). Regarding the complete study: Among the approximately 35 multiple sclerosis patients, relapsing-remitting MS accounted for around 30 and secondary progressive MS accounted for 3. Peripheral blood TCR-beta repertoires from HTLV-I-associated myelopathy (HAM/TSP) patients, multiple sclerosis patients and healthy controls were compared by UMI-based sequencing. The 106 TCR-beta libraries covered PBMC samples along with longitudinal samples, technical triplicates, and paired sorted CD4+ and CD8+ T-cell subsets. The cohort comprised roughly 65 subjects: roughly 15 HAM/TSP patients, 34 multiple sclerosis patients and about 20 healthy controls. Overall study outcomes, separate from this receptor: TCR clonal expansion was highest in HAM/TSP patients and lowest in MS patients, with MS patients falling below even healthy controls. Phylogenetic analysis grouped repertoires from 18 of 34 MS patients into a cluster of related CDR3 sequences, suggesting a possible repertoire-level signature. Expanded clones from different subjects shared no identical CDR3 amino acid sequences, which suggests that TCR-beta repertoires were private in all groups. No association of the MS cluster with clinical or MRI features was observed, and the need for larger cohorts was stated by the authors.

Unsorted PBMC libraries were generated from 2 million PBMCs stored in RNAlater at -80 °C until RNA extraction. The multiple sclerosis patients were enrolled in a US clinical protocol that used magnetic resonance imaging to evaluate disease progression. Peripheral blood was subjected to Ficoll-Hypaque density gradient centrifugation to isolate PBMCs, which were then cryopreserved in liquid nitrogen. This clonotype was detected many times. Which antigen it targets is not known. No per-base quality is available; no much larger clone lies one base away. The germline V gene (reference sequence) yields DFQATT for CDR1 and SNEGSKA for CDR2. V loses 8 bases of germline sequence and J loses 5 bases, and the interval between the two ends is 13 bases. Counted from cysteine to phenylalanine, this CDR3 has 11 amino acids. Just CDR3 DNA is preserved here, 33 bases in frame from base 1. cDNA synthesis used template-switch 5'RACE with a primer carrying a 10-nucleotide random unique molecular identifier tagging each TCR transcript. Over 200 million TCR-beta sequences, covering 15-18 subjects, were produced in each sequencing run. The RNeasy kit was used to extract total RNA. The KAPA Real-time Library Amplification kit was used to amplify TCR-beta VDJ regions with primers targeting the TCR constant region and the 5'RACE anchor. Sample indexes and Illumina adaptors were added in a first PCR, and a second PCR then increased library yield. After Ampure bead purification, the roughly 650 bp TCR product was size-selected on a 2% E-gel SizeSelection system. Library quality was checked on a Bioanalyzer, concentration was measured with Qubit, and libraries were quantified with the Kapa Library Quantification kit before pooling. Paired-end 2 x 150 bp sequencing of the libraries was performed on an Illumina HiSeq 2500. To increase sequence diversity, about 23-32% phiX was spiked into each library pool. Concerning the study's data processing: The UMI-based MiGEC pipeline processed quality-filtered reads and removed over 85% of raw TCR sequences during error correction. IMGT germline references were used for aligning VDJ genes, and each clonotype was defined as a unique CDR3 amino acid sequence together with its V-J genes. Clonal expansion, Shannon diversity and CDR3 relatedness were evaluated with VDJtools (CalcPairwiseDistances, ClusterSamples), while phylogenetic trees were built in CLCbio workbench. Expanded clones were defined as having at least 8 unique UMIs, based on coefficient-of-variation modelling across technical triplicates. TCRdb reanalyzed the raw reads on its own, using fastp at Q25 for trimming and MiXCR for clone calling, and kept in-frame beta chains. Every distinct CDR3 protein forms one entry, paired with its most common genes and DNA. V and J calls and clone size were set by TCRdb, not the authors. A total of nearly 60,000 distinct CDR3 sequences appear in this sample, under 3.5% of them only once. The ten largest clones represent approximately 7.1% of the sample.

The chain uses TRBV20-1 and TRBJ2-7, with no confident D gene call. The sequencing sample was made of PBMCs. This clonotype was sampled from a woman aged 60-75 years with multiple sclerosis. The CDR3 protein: CSLGMKHEQYF. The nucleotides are TGCAGTTTGGGAATGAAGCACGAGCAGTACTTC.